A single T cell receptor beta chain is shown here with its context. The data stem from a study of T-cell memory formation after mild COVID-19. Each CDR3 protein is one row after TCRdb ran MiXCR on the 5' RACE reads. This table has 210,000 or so distinct CDR3 sequences, roughly a tenth appearing once. Trimming pared 6 bases from V and 6 bases from J, leaving 12 bases between. CDR3 size: 12 residues. Germline V gene lookup returns CDR1 SGHDT and CDR2 YYEEEE. The sequence derives from a man aged 18 to 29 who had mild COVID-19 (a few samples of this study predate the infection). Cell type and time point are not known. What was sequenced was PBMCs or a T cell subset sorted from them (not recorded which). The rearrangement links TRBV5-6 to TRBJ2-5; D possibly corresponds to TRBD2 (5 bases). The CDR3 nucleotides read TGTGCCAGCACTGGAGGCGTGCAGACCCAGTACTTC. Translated: CASTGGVQTQYF. The whole variable domain, remainder taken from reference TRBV5-6 and TRBJ2-5, is DAGVTQSPTHLIKTRGQQVTLRCSPKSGHDTVSWYQQALGQGPQFIFQYYEEEERQRGNFPDRFSGHQFPNYSSELNVNALLLGDSALYLCASTGGVQTQYFGPGTRLLVL.